The rows below give T cell receptor beta chains drawn from one sample of a study of cytomegalovirus exposure and HLA in healthy donors. Clones were read by immunoSEQ multiplex PCR, and TCRdb kept only the in-frame ones, dropping some. The sample lists fewer than 90,000 clones; about 80% were seen once. The sample taken for sequencing was PBMCs. These receptors were taken from a male donor in good health and CMV-seronegative. CDR3s include the opening cysteine and the closing phenylalanine or tryptophan.

v_gene,j_gene,CDR3aa
TRBV11-1,TRBJ1-1,CASRQSEQVNTEAFF
TRBV5-4,TRBJ2-1,CASSLGYTGGAGNEQFF
TRBV5-1,TRBJ1-2,CASSSGDRDYGYTF
TRBV6-5,TRBJ2-5,CASSYSRDSTTQYF
TRBV6-5,TRBJ1-5,CASSRQGNQPQHF
TRBV18,TRBJ2-1,CASSQRPGSGAIIEQFF
TRBV7-2,TRBJ1-1,CASSSGLYAFF
TRBV9,TRBJ1-6,CASSGGDPTNSPLHF
TRBV30,TRBJ2-7,CAWSVFGLTSGTHYEQYF
TRBV6-5,TRBJ2-1,CASREAGGTYNEQFF
TRBV5-4,TRBJ2-5,CASSLGHPDLTQETQYF
TRBV4-3,TRBJ1-2,CASSQDNRGEKANYGYTF
TRBV6-5,TRBJ2-7,CASSLGQSYEQYF
TRBV10-3,TRBJ2-3,CAISEGYSRGRTDTQYF
TRBV10-3,TRBJ2-7,CAISESTGGSYEQYF
TRBV30,TRBJ2-1,CASPLTQATKNEQFF
TRBV6-5,TRBJ1-4,CASSEGTGYEKLFF
TRBV9,TRBJ2-7,CASSVTGVGSREQYF
TRBV4-2,TRBJ2-1,CASSQDGHPNNEQFF
TRBV19,TRBJ1-2,CASIGRAHYGYTF
TRBV28,TRBJ2-2,CASTIHGTGNTGELFF
TRBV28,TRBJ1-5,CASSVGDSSNQPQHF
TRBV28,TRBJ2-7,CASGTTLYEQYF
TRBV4-3,TRBJ1-2,CASSQLQGEGYTF
TRBV5-4,TRBJ1-2,CASSLGGYGYTF
TRBV4-3,TRBJ2-2,CASSQGTRWNTGELFF
TRBV14,TRBJ1-3,CASSPSGNTIYF